Each of the 27 T cell receptor beta chains below was sequenced from the same sample in a study of regulatory T cells in long-lasting Graves disease. For TCR beta, libraries came from iRepertoire HTBI primers and Arm-PCR of CDR3 regions. Via MiXCR, TCRdb re-called the multiplex PCR reads, giving one row per CDR3 protein. This table holds about 340,000 distinct CDR3 sequences, around 20% found once. The time point was: persistent/refractory GD, antithyroid drugs over 5 years with positive TRAb. There was RNA extracted from PBMCs, and the TCR library was made from it. The sample in question was peripheral blood mononuclear cells (PBMCs), obtained when the disease was refractory, from a patient treated with antithyroid drugs. The receptors come from a female donor with Graves disease.

This clonotype was observed at least ten times. The chain links TRBV6-1 to TRBJ1-2, with 8 bases aligning to TRBD1. This CDR3 is built from 13 residues. Germline CDR1 MNHNS, CDR2 SASEGT. J lost 7 bases, V lost 4 bases, and 5 bases had no gene match. The CDR3 sequence: CASSVDRAGGYTF. DNA for the CDR3: TGTGCCAGCAGTGTGGACAGGGCCGGTGGCTACACCTTC.

V gene TRBV5-8 combines with J gene TRBJ2-7; the D is unclear. The CDR3 extends over 12 amino acids. Germline values: CDR1 SGHTS, CDR2 YDEGEE. V was cut by 3 bases and J by 4 bases, with 8 bases left in between. The CDR3 bases are TGTGCCAGCAGCTCCAAAGAATACGAGCAGTACTTC. Amino acid sequence: CASSSKEYEQYF.

This clonotype was found a few times. This may come from a read error, since a much larger clone is one base off. No conserved phenylalanine or tryptophan is present at the end of the CDR3, so a read error is the likely explanation. The V call is TRBV28, the J call TRBJ1-1; D not certain. Germline V gene data show CDR1 as MDHEN and CDR2 as SYDVKM. The V end was cut by 10 bases, the J end by 5 bases, with 14 bases between. CDR3 size: 12 residues. The CDR3 here is CATRGGGTEAFL. CDR3 sequence (DNA): TGTGCCACCAGAGGAGGTGGGACTGAAGCTTTCCTT.

This clonotype came up many times. The chain recombines TRBV3-1 with TRBJ2-5; 10 bases are shared with TRBD2. Germline V gene data show CDR1 as LGHDT and CDR2 as YNNKEL (reference sequence). The CDR3 sequence is 16 residues long. Trimming removed 6 bases from V and 7 bases from J; junction bases left unmatched: 14. The CDR3: CASSPDFLAGDGTQYF. As DNA, the CDR3 is TGTGCCAGCAGTCCCGACTTTCTAGCGGGAGACGGGACCCAGTACTTC.

Notes on this clonotype: It differs at one base from a far larger clone, so likely a read error. The gene calls are TRBV6-1 and TRBJ2-7; D is possibly TRBD2 (6 bases). Near its end, the DNA agrees better with TRBJ2-5, so the J call may be wrong. Germline V gene lookup returns CDR1 MNHNS and CDR2 SASEGT. The CDR3 has 14 amino acids. CDR3: CASRPELAGETQYF. CDR3 DNA sequence: TGTGCCAGCAGACCGGAACTAGCTGGGGAGACCCAGTACTTC.

This clonotype was observed at least ten times. The chain uses TRBV6-1 and TRBJ2-7; D unresolved. In germline, CDR1 is MNHNS, CDR2 SASEGT. Trimming removed 3 bases from V and 0 bases from J, with 9 bases in between. This CDR3 region has 14 residues. Here the CDR3 DNA reads TGTGCCAGCAGTGACACGGATCACTCCTACGAGCAGTACTTC. This translates into CASSDTDHSYEQYF.

This clonotype was recorded a few times. This chain connects TRBV5-1 to TRBJ2-3; possible D gene TRBD2, 6 bases. This CDR3 has 15 amino acids. Trimming cost V 0 bases and J 1 base, with 9 bases left between them. The V gene's germline CDR1 is SGHRS and CDR2 YFSETQ. In DNA, the CDR3 is TGCGCCAGCAGCTTGGAGAGGGAGGGCACAGATACGCAGTATTTT. It codes for CASSLEREGTDTQYF.

This clonotype was observed a handful of times. The CDR3 nucleotides are TGCGCCAGCAGCTCCCGGTGGCCCTATAGCAATCAGCCCCAGCATTTT. Amino acids: CASSSRWPYSNQPQHF. This chain joins TRBV4-1 and TRBJ1-5; D remains unclear. There are 16 residues in the CDR3. Trimming left V 5 bases short and J 0 bases short, with 14 bases between. In germline, CDR1 is MGHRA, CDR2 YSYEKL.

This clonotype occurred many times. The chain recombines TRBV12-3 or TRBV12-4 with TRBJ2-2; TRBD2 agrees at 8 bases. The CDR3 spans 16 residues. After removal of 6 bases from V and 7 bases from J, the junction contained 13 bases not matched to a gene. CDR3 amino acids: CASSRGAGAVNGELFF. The CDR3 bases are TGTGCCAGCAGCCGGGGAGCGGGGGCCGTTAACGGGGAGCTGTTTTTT.

The table lists this clonotype with many counts. The rearrangement joins TRBV3-1 to TRBJ2-7; D gene ambiguous. The CDR3 runs 12 residues. Germline CDR1 and CDR2: LGHDT and YNNKEL (reference sequence). Trimming stripped 2 bases from V and 9 bases from J, with 11 bases between. CDR3 protein: CASSQSRGGQYF. DNA of the CDR3: TGTGCCAGCAGCCAATCACGAGGCGGGCAGTACTTC.

In this sample, this clonotype turned up many times. The chain carries TRBV2 and TRBJ1-6; D gene unclear. Germline V gene lookup returns CDR1 SNHLY and CDR2 FYNNEI. V was trimmed by 4 bases and J by 10 bases, leaving 5 bases between them. The CDR3 has 11 amino acids. Written as DNA, the CDR3 is TGTGCCAGCAGTGTGAAGTCACCCCTCCACTTT. Translating it yields CASSVKSPLHF.

On this clonotype itself: A much bigger clone sits one base away, suggesting this may be a read error. The V and J genes are TRBV30 and TRBJ2-5, with D hard to call. The V gene lost 0 bases and the J gene lost 5 bases, with 4 bases spanning the gap. This CDR3 contains 11 residues. CDR1 and CDR2 from the germline V gene are GTSNPN and SVGIG (reference sequence). The DNA for the CDR3 is TGTGCCTGGAGTGTGGGGGAGACCCAGTACTTC. Protein: CAWSVGETQYF.

There are many counts of this clonotype. V gene TRBV28 combines with J gene TRBJ2-5, with D possibly matching TRBD2 (7 bases). CDR1 MDHEN and CDR2 SYDVKM come from the germline V gene. This CDR3 spans 15 amino acids. With 8 bases removed from V and 2 bases from J, the gap between germline ends came to 18 bases. The CDR3 loop reads CASGRGGVAQETQYF. For the CDR3, the DNA is TGTGCCAGCGGGAGGGGGGGGGTAGCGCAAGAGACCCAGTACTTC.

At least ten counts were recorded for this clonotype. The chain is built from TRBV11-1 and TRBJ2-7; the D is unclear. CDR1 and CDR2 (germline): SGHAT, FQDESV (reference sequence). The CDR3 contains 14 residues. Trimming left V 5 bases short and J 4 bases short, with 15 bases between. The CDR3 region has the DNA TGTGCCAGCAGCCTTGGCCCCCTTGAATACGAGCAGTACTTC. This encodes CASSLGPLEYEQYF.

In this sample, this clonotype is large (0.1 to 1%). The chain combines TRBV7-2 with TRBJ1-1; D may be TRBD1 (6 bases). V gave up 5 bases and J gave up 0 bases, with 10 bases separating them. CDR3 length equals 14 residues. Germline lookup yields CDR1 SGHTA and CDR2 FQGNSA. The CDR3 protein is CASSPTGLNTEAFF. CDR3 DNA: TGTGCCAGCAGCCCGACAGGTTTGAACACTGAAGCTTTCTTT.

The table lists this clonotype with a few counts. V gene TRBV24-1 combines with J gene TRBJ2-1, with 7 bases lining up with TRBD1. Germline V gene data show CDR1 as KGHDR and CDR2 as SFDVKD. With V trimmed by 4 bases and J by 10 bases, 9 bases remained unmatched. The CDR3 is 14 amino acids. The CDR3 DNA is TGTGCCACCAGTGAACAGGGGAGCTCCTACGAGCAGTTCTTC. Translation gives CATSEQGSSYEQFF.

The V gene is TRBV7-2, the J gene TRBJ1-6; no firm D call. The CDR3 sequence is 16 residues long. With 5 bases removed from V and 0 bases from J, the gap between germline ends came to 11 bases. CDR1 and CDR2 (germline): SGHTA, FQGNSA. The CDR3 region is CASSPGPSSYNSPLHF. CDR3 coding DNA: TGTGCCAGCAGCCCCGGACCGAGCTCCTATAATTCACCCCTCCACTTT.

The chain carries TRBV28 and TRBJ2-3; D perhaps matches TRBD2 (7 bases). The CDR3 is 14 amino acids. The germline gives CDR1 MDHEN, CDR2 SYDVKM. Trimming removed 7 bases from V and 2 bases from J, with 13 bases in between. CDR3 sequence: CASTEAGHTDTQYF. The CDR3 nucleotides read TGTGCCAGCACCGAAGCGGGACACACAGATACGCAGTATTTT.

V gene TRBV5-1 combines with J gene TRBJ1-6, with D tentatively TRBD1 (5 bases). The CDR3 spans 20 residues. Germline V gene lookup returns CDR1 SGHRS and CDR2 YFSETQ. The V and J ends lost 6 bases and 8 bases respectively, with 33 bases between them. The DNA for the CDR3 is TGCGCCAGCAATTCCTCTGGAGGGACGTCTCCTTCTTCGGGGGATTCACCCCTCCACTTT. Amino acids: CASNSSGGTSPSSGDSPLHF.

On this clonotype: A single base separates this from a much larger clone, so it may be a read error. The chain joins TRBV28 to TRBJ2-5; D is possibly TRBD1 (5 bases). This CDR3 region has 13 residues. The V gene's germline CDR1 is MDHEN and CDR2 SYDVKM. Trimming shortened V by 4 bases and J by 6 bases, and 12 bases separated the two germline ends. The CDR3 sequence is CASSSQGSKTQYF. The CDR3 coding sequence is TGTGCCAGCAGTTCCCAGGGTTCGAAGACCCAGTACTTC.

The V call is TRBV7-9, the J call TRBJ2-7; no reliable D call. Trimming removed 6 bases at V and 3 bases at J, with 12 bases between. This CDR3 region has 13 residues. The germline V gene has CDR1 SEHNR and CDR2 FQNEAQ (reference sequence). The DNA for the CDR3 is TGTGCCAGCAGTGAAACCGGATACTACGAGCAGTACTTC. It specifies CASSETGYYEQYF.

This clonotype came up a few times. The chain couples TRBV27 to TRBJ2-7, with 7 bases fitting TRBD2. The length of the CDR3 is 15 residues. CDR1 MNHEY and CDR2 SMNVEV come from the germline V gene (reference sequence). The V gene end was trimmed by 3 bases and the J gene end by 2 bases; junction bases not matched to a gene: 7. The CDR3 DNA sequence: TGTGCCAGCAGTTTGCGGGGGATTTCCGCCTACGAGCAGTACTTC. It encodes CASSLRGISAYEQYF.

V usage is TRBV20-1 and J usage is TRBJ1-2; D uncertain. Trimming took off 5 bases at V and 5 bases at J, with 9 bases between the two ends. This CDR3 region has 11 residues. Per germline, CDR1 DFQATT and CDR2 SNEGSKA (reference sequence). The CDR3, as DNA: TGCAGTGCTCAGACGTGGTATGGCTACACCTTC. The encoded protein is CSAQTWYGYTF.

This clonotype appeared a few times. V gene TRBV18 combines with J gene TRBJ2-7; 8 nucleotides agree with TRBD1. Germline CDR1 and CDR2: KGHSH and LQKENI. The CDR3 loop spans 14 amino acids. V lost 6 bases, J lost 5 bases, and 9 bases stayed unmatched. CDR3 coding DNA: TGTGCCAGCTCCCCTCTGGACAGGGAGAACGAGCAGTACTTC. Translated, it gives CASSPLDRENEQYF.

This clonotype has only a few counts. The chain carries TRBV6-1 and TRBJ1-6; the D is unclear. V lost 9 bases, J lost 6 bases, and 15 bases lay in between. Germline assignment: CDR1 MNHNS and CDR2 SASEGT. The CDR3 totals 14 residues. The CDR3, as DNA: TGTGCCAGTACCCCCAAGGGATGTAATTCACCCCTCCACTTT. Amino acid sequence: CASTPKGCNSPLHF.

The count of this clonotype is one. The chain has TRBV7-8 and TRBJ1-2; D may be TRBD1 (6 bases). Germline V gene sequence: CDR1 SGHVS, CDR2 FQNEAQ. The V end lost 1 base, the J end lost 4 bases, and 19 bases lay between the germline ends. The CDR3 loop spans 17 amino acids. The DNA for the CDR3 is TGTGCCAGCAGCTTAGATAGGGGGGCGGGGTTCGTCTATGGCTACACCTTC. It encodes CASSLDRGAGFVYGYTF.

This clonotype turned up a few times. The J gene is TRBJ1-6, the V gene TRBV10-2, with D perhaps TRBD1 (6 bases). CDR1 is WSHSY, CDR2 SAAADI, per germline. The CDR3 totals 14 residues. Trimming took off 4 bases at V and 5 bases at J, with 9 bases between the two ends. The chain's CDR3 is CASSGGGHNSPLHF. The CDR3, as DNA: TGCGCCAGCAGTGGCGGGGGCCATAATTCACCCCTCCACTTT.